These 3 T cell receptor beta chains were sequenced from one sample in a study of cytomegalovirus exposure and HLA in healthy donors listed by TCRdb under 2017. The library was obtained by the immunoSEQ multiplex PCR assay. A mixture of 60 forward primers for TCR Vbeta segments and 13 reverse primers for TCR Jbeta segments was used in the multiplex PCR. In TCRdb, the immuneACCESS table is reduced to in-frame sequences with V and J assigned. These tables do not hold every clone; where another copy was compared, an unresolved V gene accounts for under half, and the others remain unexplained. The table for this sample shows roughly 190,000 clones. The ten largest account for almost 6.5% of the sample. Sequencing was carried out using PBMCs. These receptors were obtained from a man between 25 and 39 years old in good health and CMV-seronegative.

The chain recombines TRBV27 with TRBJ2-5; 8 bases map to TRBD2. The CDR3 length is 17 residues. From germline, CDR1 is MNHEY and CDR2 SMNVEV (reference sequence). With 6 bases clipped from V and 2 bases from J, the junction kept 14 bases outside the gene matches. The CDR3 bases are TGTGCCAGCAGAGAAATGTGGGCTAGCGGGCAACAAGAGACCCAGTACTTC. This gives the protein CASREMWASGQQETQYF.

The V and J genes are TRBV4-3 and TRBJ1-2, with 9 bases fitting TRBD1. Losses at the gene ends were 4 bases for V and 1 base for J; bases not matched to a gene: 4. The CDR3 runs 15 residues. In germline, CDR1 is LGHNA, CDR2 YSLEER. This CDR3 is CASSLRDRVNYGYTF. CDR3 nucleotides: TGCGCCAGCAGCCTTCGGGACAGGGTTAACTATGGCTACACCTTC.

The chain employs TRBV2 and TRBJ2-7, with D perhaps matching TRBD2 (5 bases). This CDR3 is built from 12 residues. CDR1 and CDR2 (germline): SNHLY, FYNNEI. V shed 4 bases and J shed 6 bases, with 10 bases lying between them. The CDR3 protein is CASSGGTSEQYF. Here the CDR3 DNA reads TGTGCCAGCAGTGGTGGCACTAGCGAGCAGTACTTC. Full variable domain (outside the CDR3, taken from reference TRBV2 and TRBJ2-7): EPEVTQTPSHQVTQMGQEVILRCVPISNHLYFYWYRQILGQKVEFLVSFYNNEISEKSEIFDDQFSVERPDGSNFTLKIRSTKLEDSAMYFCASSGGTSEQYFGPGTRLTVT.